The 11 T cell receptor beta chains given below trace back to one sample, sequenced in a study of beta chain features in type 1 diabetes. Every bit of the isolated RNA underwent reverse transcription, so sequencing read expressed TCRB transcripts. Measured with immunoSEQ multiplex PCR; TCRdb has only the in-frame clones, and not every one. The sample includes about 900,000 clones, about a sixth of them seen just once. Sequencing was performed on naive CD4+ T cells from blood. Every receptor here comes from a woman under 30 in good health.

The rearrangement links TRBV7-2 to TRBJ2-1; unclear D gene. V dropped 6 bases and J dropped 6 bases, with 12 bases sitting between them. Germline V gene data show CDR1 as SGHTA and CDR2 as FQGNSA. The CDR3 length is 13 residues. The CDR3 region is CASRGRTRNEQFF. Here the CDR3 DNA reads TGTGCCAGCAGAGGTAGGACCCGCAATGAGCAGTTCTTC.

In the case of this clone: In the same sample, other DNA sequences code for this CDR3. The chain couples TRBV7-2 to TRBJ2-7, with 12 bases identical to TRBD2. The ends lost 1 base at V and 2 bases at J; junction bases unmatched: 0. The CDR3 covers 15 residues. Germline-derived CDR1 and CDR2 are SGHTA and FQGNSA. The CDR3 DNA reads TGTGCCAGCAGCTTAGGGACTAGCGGGACCTACGAGCAGTACTTC. Residues: CASSLGTSGTYEQYF.

V is TRBV19 and J is TRBJ2-1; 7 positions match TRBD2. This CDR3 contains 16 residues. Germline CDR1 and CDR2: LNHDA and SQIVND (reference sequence). The V gene end was trimmed by 0 bases and the J gene end by 8 bases; junction bases not matched to a gene: 10. CDR3 DNA: TGTGCCAGTAGTATAGAATGGGCGGGAGTGGGCCATGAGCAGTTCTTC. It is translated as CASSIEWAGVGHEQFF.

The chain recombines TRBV5-4 with TRBJ2-3, with 9 positions matching TRBD2. CDR1 and CDR2 from the germline V gene are SGHNT and YYREEE (reference sequence). This CDR3 has 14 residues. V lost 7 bases, J lost 0 bases, and 3 bases stayed unmatched. The CDR3 here is CASQTSGSTDTQYF. The DNA for the CDR3 is TGTGCCAGCCAGACTAGCGGAAGCACAGATACGCAGTATTTT.

The chain uses TRBV28 and TRBJ1-5; D unresolved. CDR1 is MDHEN, CDR2 SYDVKM, per germline. The CDR3 consists of 12 residues. V was clipped by 8 bases and J by 0 bases, with 5 bases between them. The CDR3 coding sequence is TGTGCCAGCGAATATAGCAATCAGCCCCAGCATTTT. This translates into CASEYSNQPQHF.

The chain recombines TRBV14 with TRBJ1-5, with 7 bases aligning to TRBD1. V shed 2 bases, J shed 4 bases, and the junction held 11 bases outside the gene matches. The CDR3 extends over 17 amino acids. In germline, CDR1 is SGHDN, CDR2 FVKESK. CDR3 sequence (DNA): TGTGCCAGCAGCCAATCCGACAGGGCCCGGTGGAATCAGCCCCAGCATTTT. Translated: CASSQSDRARWNQPQHF.

Turning to this clone: Because the CDR3 is missing its conserved closing phenylalanine or tryptophan, this is likely a read error. The chain joins TRBV15 to TRBJ2-7; D is tentatively TRBD1 or TRBD2 (6 bases each). This CDR3 spans 15 amino acids. V lost 0 bases to trimming and J lost 7 bases, with 16 bases between them. CDR1 and CDR2 from the germline V gene are LNHNV and YYDKDF (reference sequence). CDR3 in amino acids: CATSRDGGPLLEQYL. The CDR3 DNA reads as TGTGCCACCAGCAGAGATGGGGGGCCTCTCCTAGAGCAGTACCTC.

In this sample, this clone turned up a few times. V usage is TRBV5-6 and J usage is TRBJ2-1; D is perhaps TRBD2 (5 bases). The CDR3 spans 16 residues. V was trimmed by 0 bases and J by 9 bases, leaving 19 bases between them. Germline V gives CDR1 SGHDT, CDR2 YYEEEE. Here the CDR3 DNA reads TGTGCCAGCAGCTTGGTGGGTAGCGTTGACTTCAGTGAGCAGTTCTTC. Encoded protein: CASSLVGSVDFSEQFF.

This clone was recorded a few times. The V and J genes are TRBV5-4 and TRBJ2-5, with D tentatively TRBD2 (5 bases). The V end lost 4 bases, the J end lost 5 bases, and 15 bases lay between the germline ends. Germline CDR1 and CDR2: SGHNT and YYREEE (reference sequence). The CDR3 extends over 14 amino acids. The CDR3, as DNA: TGTGCCAGCAGCCAACGGGGTCCGGTGGAGACCCAGTACTTC. Translating gives CASSQRGPVETQYF. The whole variable domain, filled in from reference TRBV5-4 and TRBJ2-5, reads ETGVTQSPTHLIKTRGQQVTLRCSSQSGHNTVSWYQQALGQGPQFIFQYYREEENGRGNFPPRFSGLQFPNYSSELNVNALELDDSALYLCASSQRGPVETQYFGPGTRLLVL.

This clone turned up a few times. This chain connects TRBV9 to TRBJ2-1; the match to TRBD2 covers 8 bases. Germline V gene sequence: CDR1 SGDLS, CDR2 YYNGEE. V was clipped by 4 bases and J by 6 bases; unmatched bases: 15. The CDR3 has 17 amino acids. CDR3 protein: CASSRAAGGDPGNEQFF. As DNA, the CDR3 is TGTGCCAGCAGCCGGGCGGCGGGAGGAGATCCCGGCAATGAGCAGTTCTTC.

The J gene is TRBJ1-1, the V gene TRBV4-2; D unresolved. This CDR3 spans 17 amino acids. The V end lost 4 bases, the J end lost 1 base, and 19 bases lay between the germline ends. Germline V gene data show CDR1 as LGHNA and CDR2 as YNFKEQ. The CDR3 coding sequence is TGTGCCAGCAGCCCGGTACTGGTGCAGGCTAAGAACACTGAAGCTTTCTTT. The encoded protein is CASSPVLVQAKNTEAFF.